The source of this T cell receptor beta chain is a study of long-term antiretroviral therapy in people with HIV. In germline, CDR1 is LNHDA, CDR2 SQIVND (reference sequence). V was trimmed by 5 bases and J by 9 bases, leaving 8 bases between them. The CDR3 loop spans 12 amino acids. Samples were assayed with immunoSEQ v3.0 at survey level. Here immunoSEQ multiplex PCR was the method, and the copy in TCRdb shows in-frame clones only, minus some. This sample has some 40,000 clones, with 75% to 90% found just once. From each donor, at least one pre-ART PBMC sample and at least two post-ART PBMC samples were obtained.

The specimen was unsorted PBMCs, collected 3.1 years after starting antiretroviral therapy. The TCR comes from a woman aged 50 to 60 with HIV. The chain couples TRBV19 to TRBJ1-6, with no clear D. CDR3 nucleotide sequence: TGTGCCAGTAGTGCCCTTAGTTCACCCCTCCACTTT. Its translation: CASSALSSPLHF.